Shown below are 22 T cell receptor beta chains from a single sample sequenced in a study of shared clonotypes between healthy human individuals. The data were produced by immunoSEQ multiplex PCR, yet TCRdb's version contains in-frame clones alone and is incomplete. The repertoire holds around 1.5 million clones, roughly 98% seen once, with roughly 0.4% in the top ten. The sequenced sample consisted of naive CD4+ T cells sorted from blood. Subset denoted: CD45RA+ positively selected. These receptors were taken from a man aged 25 to 40 in good health.

This clone was found once. CDR3 coding DNA: TGCGCCAGCAGCTTCAGGAAGTTCTCCTACAATGAGCAGTTCTTC. This codes for CASSFRKFSYNEQFF. This chain uses TRBV5-1 with TRBJ2-1; D unresolved. Trimming shortened V by 2 bases and J by 0 bases, and 9 bases separated the two germline ends. Germline-derived CDR1 and CDR2 are SGHRS and YFSETQ. The CDR3 totals 15 residues.

The rearrangement links TRBV28 to TRBJ1-1; D may be TRBD1 (5 bases). There are 13 residues in the CDR3. Germline assignment: CDR1 MDHEN and CDR2 SYDVKM. Trimming shortened V by 1 base and J by 7 bases, and 10 bases separated the two germline ends. DNA of the CDR3: TGTGCCAGCAGTTTATCCAGGGTGGGTGAAGCTTTCTTT. Its translation: CASSLSRVGEAFF.

The genes are TRBV27 and TRBJ2-4, with unresolved D. The germline V gene has CDR1 MNHEY and CDR2 SMNVEV (reference sequence). V was pared by 0 bases and J by 5 bases, with 8 bases between. This CDR3 region has 14 residues. CDR3 nucleotides: TGTGCCAGCAGTTTATCGAGAGGTGAAAACATTCAGTACTTC. Protein: CASSLSRGENIQYF.

Concerning this clone: Other DNA sequences in the same sample also yield this CDR3. V usage is TRBV29-1 and J usage is TRBJ2-1; 8 bases align to TRBD1. CDR1 is SQVTM and CDR2 is ANQGSEA in the germline V gene. This CDR3 is built from 14 residues. Unmatched junction bases numbered 4, after V lost 3 bases and J lost 3 bases. The CDR3 reads CSVDRTGLYNEQFF. CDR3 nucleotides: TGCAGCGTTGATAGGACAGGGCTCTACAATGAGCAGTTCTTC.

The chain recombines TRBV7-2 with TRBJ2-7; possibly TRBD1 or TRBD2 for D (5 bases each). CDR1 is SGHTA and CDR2 is FQGNSA in the germline V gene. V lost 0 bases and J lost 3, with 12 bases in between. The CDR3 is 15 amino acids. CDR3 in amino acids: CASSLAFGTYYEQYF. CDR3 DNA: TGTGCCAGCAGCTTAGCGTTCGGGACGTACTACGAGCAGTACTTC. The whole variable domain, remainder taken from reference TRBV7-2 and TRBJ2-7, is GAGVSQSPSNKVTEKGKDVELRCDPISGHTALYWYRQSLGQGLEFLIYFQGNSAPDKSGLPSDRFSAERTGGSVSTLTIQRTQQEDSAVYLCASSLAFGTYYEQYFGPGTRLTVT.

CDR3 sequence: CASSLAVWAPYEQYF. The CDR3 DNA reads TGTGCCAGCAGCCTAGCGGTTTGGGCCCCCTACGAGCAGTACTTC. V is TRBV9 and J is TRBJ2-7, with 7 bases that match TRBD2. In germline, CDR1 is SGDLS, CDR2 YYNGEE. The V segment lost 4 bases and the J segment 2 bases; nucleotides outside the gene matches: 9. The CDR3 covers 15 residues.

The rearrangement uses TRBV4-1 and TRBJ2-3; TRBD2 matches 10 bases. This CDR3 contains 20 residues. V was pared by 0 bases and J by 2 bases, with 14 bases of the junction left unmatched. The germline gives CDR1 MGHRA, CDR2 YSYEKL. The CDR3 sequence is CASSQERGELAGRLTDTQYF. In DNA form, the CDR3 reads TGCGCCAGCAGCCAAGAGAGGGGCGAACTAGCGGGGCGTCTCACAGATACGCAGTATTTT.

This chain uses TRBV7-9 with TRBJ1-3; D not certain. Deletions cut 3 bases from V and 1 base from J, with 13 bases between. This CDR3 spans 16 amino acids. Germline V lookup: CDR1 SEHNR, CDR2 FQNEAQ (reference sequence). For the CDR3, the DNA is TGTGCCAGCAGCTTGGGCCCCGGAGGATCTGGAAACACCATATATTTT. This codes for CASSLGPGGSGNTIYF. The full variable domain, rest sourced from reference TRBV7-9 and TRBJ1-3, is DTGVSQNPRHKITKRGQNVTFRCDPISEHNRLYWYRQTLGQGPEFLTYFQNEAQLEKSRLLSDRFSAERPKGSFSTLEIQRTEQGDSAMYLCASSLGPGGSGNTIYFGEGSWLTVV.

CDR3 loop: CATMERDYNEQFF. Written as DNA, the CDR3 is TGTGCCACCATGGAGCGGGACTACAATGAGCAGTTCTTC. The V call is TRBV10-3, the J call TRBJ2-1; TRBD2 matches at 7 bases. CDR1 is ENHRY, CDR2 SYGVKD, per germline. J was trimmed by 3 bases and V by 10 bases; bases with no gene match: 6. CDR3 size: 13 residues.

Only one count was recorded for this clone. J is TRBJ2-1 and V is TRBV2; 7 bases are shared with TRBD2. This CDR3 has 16 residues. Germline V gives CDR1 SNHLY, CDR2 FYNNEI. The V segment lost 3 bases and the J segment 4 bases; nucleotides outside the gene matches: 9. The CDR3: CASSETSGNRYNEQFF. The CDR3, as DNA: TGTGCCAGCAGTGAGACAAGCGGGAATAGGTACAATGAGCAGTTCTTC.

The CDR3 nucleotides are TGCGCCAGCAGTGAGTCTGGCGGGAGTAACTACGAGCAGTACTTC. This translates into CASSESGGSNYEQYF. This chain uses TRBV10-1 with TRBJ2-7, with 7 positions matching TRBD2. The V gene end was trimmed by 0 bases and the J gene end by 3 bases; junction bases not matched to a gene: 5. The CDR3 has 15 amino acids. Germline V lookup: CDR1 WNHNN, CDR2 SYGVQD (reference sequence).

V is TRBV10-3 and J is TRBJ2-7, with 11 bases identical to TRBD2. This CDR3 is built from 16 residues. Germline assignment: CDR1 ENHRY and CDR2 SYGVKD. The ends lost 5 bases at V and 0 bases at J; junction bases unmatched: 6. The CDR3 loop is CAISTPGTSGSYEQYF. CDR3 DNA: TGTGCCATCAGTACCCCCGGGACTAGCGGCTCCTACGAGCAGTACTTC.

The V and J genes are TRBV7-8 and TRBJ2-5; perhaps TRBD1 as D (5 bases). Germline CDR1 and CDR2: SGHVS and FQNEAQ. The CDR3 covers 14 residues. V gave up 5 bases and J gave up 4 bases, with 14 bases separating them. The CDR3 coding sequence is TGTGCCAGCAGCATTAGGGGAAGTACAGAGACCCAGTACTTC. This codes for CASSIRGSTETQYF.

The V gene is TRBV4-1, the J gene TRBJ2-4; a weak D match, TRBD2 (5 bases). V was clipped by 1 base and J by 0 bases, with 13 bases between them. Germline V CDR1 and CDR2: MGHRA, YSYEKL. This CDR3 has 17 amino acids. The CDR3 DNA is TGCGCCAGCAGCCAAGTCCGAGGGCCCATAGCCAAAAACATTCAGTACTTC. It codes for CASSQVRGPIAKNIQYF.

This rearrangement joins TRBV25-1 to TRBJ2-7; TRBD2 matches at 11 bases. With 3 bases clipped from V and 0 bases from J, the junction kept 4 bases outside the gene matches. Per germline, CDR1 MGHDK and CDR2 SYGVNS. CDR3 size: 16 residues. The CDR3 sequence: CASSDLAGGSSYEQYF. CDR3 nucleotides: TGTGCCAGCAGTGACCTAGCGGGAGGTTCCTCCTACGAGCAGTACTTC.

This chain joins TRBV6-1 and TRBJ2-7; no firm D call. The CDR3 is made up of 15 amino acids. Germline V lookup: CDR1 MNHNS, CDR2 SASEGT. V dropped 6 bases and J dropped 4 bases, with 19 bases sitting between them. For the CDR3, the DNA is TGTGCCAGCAGCAACTTTGCCTGGGGATCTTACGAGCAGTACTTC. Protein: CASSNFAWGSYEQYF.

The chain recombines TRBV6-5 with TRBJ1-1; D is uncertain. Germline-derived CDR1 and CDR2 are MNHEY and SVGAGI. V dropped 5 bases and J dropped 5 bases, with 12 bases sitting between them. This CDR3 has 13 residues. The CDR3, as DNA: TGTGCCAGCAGTACCCCGGGAGTAACTGAAGCTTTCTTT. This encodes CASSTPGVTEAFF.

About this clone: Additional DNA sequences in this sample encode the identical CDR3. This sequence joins TRBV28 and TRBJ1-5; D gene unclear. Per germline, CDR1 MDHEN and CDR2 SYDVKM. Trimming stripped 6 bases from V and 2 bases from J, with 5 bases between. The CDR3 contains 12 residues. The CDR3 region has the DNA TGTGCCAGCAGCTACGGCAATCAGCCCCAGCATTTT. Translating gives CASSYGNQPQHF.

The J gene is TRBJ2-7, the V gene TRBV19; 8 positions match TRBD1. Germline assignment: CDR1 LNHDA and CDR2 SQIVND (reference sequence). After removal of 3 bases from V and 2 bases from J, the junction contained 6 bases not matched to a gene. There are 15 residues in the CDR3. CDR3 DNA: TGTGCCAGTAGTATGACAGGGGAAAAGGCCTACGAGCAGTACTTC. Residues: CASSMTGEKAYEQYF.

This chain uses TRBV5-1 with TRBJ2-3; perhaps TRBD1 as D (6 bases). Germline V gene sequence: CDR1 SGHRS, CDR2 YFSETQ. Trimming shortened V by 3 bases and J by 4 bases, and 12 bases separated the two germline ends. The CDR3 totals 14 residues. CDR3 bases: TGCGCCAGCAGCTCAGCGGCAGGGGCAGATACGCAGTATTTT. Its protein is CASSSAAGADTQYF.

This chain links TRBV29-1 with TRBJ2-3; D uncertain. This CDR3 has 13 amino acids. V shed 4 bases and J shed 2 bases, with 10 bases lying between them. Looked up from germline, CDR1 is SQVTM and CDR2 is ANQGSEA. CDR3 coding DNA: TGCAGCGTTGGCAGGCTTTTCACAGATACGCAGTATTTT. This sequence encodes CSVGRLFTDTQYF.

The V gene is TRBV18, the J gene TRBJ2-7, with D possibly matching TRBD2 (5 bases). V lost 4 bases to trimming and J lost 3 bases, with 16 bases between them. From germline, CDR1 is KGHSH and CDR2 LQKENI. The CDR3 sequence is 15 residues long. The CDR3 DNA follows: TGTGCCAGCTCACACGCCGGGCTCGGGGTCTACGAGCAGTACTTC. Translating gives CASSHAGLGVYEQYF.